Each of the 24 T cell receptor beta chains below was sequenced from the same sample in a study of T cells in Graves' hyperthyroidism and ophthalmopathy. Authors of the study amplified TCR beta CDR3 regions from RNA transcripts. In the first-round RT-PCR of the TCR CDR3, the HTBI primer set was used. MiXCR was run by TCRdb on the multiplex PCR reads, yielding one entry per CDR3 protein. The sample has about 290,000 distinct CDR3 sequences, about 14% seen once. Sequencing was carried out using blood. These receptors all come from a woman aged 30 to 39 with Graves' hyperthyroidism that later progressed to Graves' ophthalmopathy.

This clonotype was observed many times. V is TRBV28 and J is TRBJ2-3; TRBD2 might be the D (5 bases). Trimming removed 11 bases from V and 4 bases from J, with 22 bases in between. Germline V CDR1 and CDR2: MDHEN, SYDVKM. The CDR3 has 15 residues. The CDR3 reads CAVKGPGRGSDTQYF. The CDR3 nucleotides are TGTGCCGTTAAGGGCCCCGGGCGCGGGTCAGATACGCAGTATTTT.

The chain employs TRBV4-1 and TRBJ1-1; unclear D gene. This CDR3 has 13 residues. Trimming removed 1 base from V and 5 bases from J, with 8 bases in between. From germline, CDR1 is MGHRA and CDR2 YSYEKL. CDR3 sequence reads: CASSQVLGTEAFF. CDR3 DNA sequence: TGCGCCAGCAGCCAAGTATTAGGGACTGAAGCTTTCTTT.

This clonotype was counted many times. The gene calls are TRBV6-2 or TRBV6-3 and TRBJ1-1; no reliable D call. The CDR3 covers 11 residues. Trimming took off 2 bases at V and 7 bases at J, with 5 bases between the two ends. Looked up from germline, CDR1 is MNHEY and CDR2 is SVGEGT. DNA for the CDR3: TGTGCCAGCAGTTACCTCTTTGAAGCTTTCTTT. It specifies CASSYLFEAFF.

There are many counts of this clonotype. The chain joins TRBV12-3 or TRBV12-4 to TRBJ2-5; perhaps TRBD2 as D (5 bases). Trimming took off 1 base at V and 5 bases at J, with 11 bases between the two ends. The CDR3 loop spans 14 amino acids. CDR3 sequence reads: CASSLGRGPETQYF. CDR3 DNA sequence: TGTGCCAGCAGTTTAGGACGGGGTCCGGAGACCCAGTACTTC.

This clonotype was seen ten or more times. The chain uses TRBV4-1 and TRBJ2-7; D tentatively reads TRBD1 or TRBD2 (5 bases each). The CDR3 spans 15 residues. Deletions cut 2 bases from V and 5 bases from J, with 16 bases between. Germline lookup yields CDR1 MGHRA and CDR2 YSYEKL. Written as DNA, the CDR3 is TGCGCCAGCAGCCAAATCGGGACCCTGGCGGACGAGCAGTACTTC. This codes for CASSQIGTLADEQYF.

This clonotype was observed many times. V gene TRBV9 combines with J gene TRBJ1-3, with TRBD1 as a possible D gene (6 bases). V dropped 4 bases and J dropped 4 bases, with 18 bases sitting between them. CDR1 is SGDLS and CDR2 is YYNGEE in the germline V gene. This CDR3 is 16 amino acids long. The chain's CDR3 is CASSPQPGTSGNTIYF. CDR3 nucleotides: TGTGCCAGCAGCCCACAGCCCGGGACATCCGGAAACACCATATATTTT.

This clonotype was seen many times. The CDR3 loop is CASRPSTGRSYGYTF. The CDR3 DNA follows: TGTGCCAGCAGGCCCTCGACAGGGCGGTCCTATGGCTACACCTTC. This chain joins TRBV28 and TRBJ1-2; 7 bases fit TRBD1. The CDR3 runs 15 residues. The V segment lost 6 bases and the J segment 4 bases; nucleotides outside the gene matches: 11. CDR1 is MDHEN, CDR2 SYDVKM, per germline.

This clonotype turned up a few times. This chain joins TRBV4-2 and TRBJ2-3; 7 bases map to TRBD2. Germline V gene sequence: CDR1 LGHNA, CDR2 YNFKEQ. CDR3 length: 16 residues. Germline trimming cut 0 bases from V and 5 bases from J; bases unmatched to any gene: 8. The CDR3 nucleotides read TGTGCCAGCAGCCAAGATCGGGATAGCGGGCGAGATACGCAGTATTTT. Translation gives CASSQDRDSGRDTQYF.

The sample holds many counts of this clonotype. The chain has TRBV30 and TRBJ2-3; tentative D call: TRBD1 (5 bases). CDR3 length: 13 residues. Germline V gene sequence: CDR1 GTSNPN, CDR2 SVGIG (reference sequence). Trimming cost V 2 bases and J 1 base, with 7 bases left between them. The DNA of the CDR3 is TGTGCCTGGAGTCTCAGGGGCACAGATACGCAGTATTTT. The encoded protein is CAWSLRGTDTQYF.

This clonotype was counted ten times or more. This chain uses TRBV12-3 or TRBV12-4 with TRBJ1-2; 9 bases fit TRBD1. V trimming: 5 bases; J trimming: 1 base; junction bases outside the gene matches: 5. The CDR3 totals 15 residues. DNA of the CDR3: TGTGCCAGCAGTCTCACAGGGGGCGGTAACTATGGCTACACCTTC. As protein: CASSLTGGGNYGYTF.

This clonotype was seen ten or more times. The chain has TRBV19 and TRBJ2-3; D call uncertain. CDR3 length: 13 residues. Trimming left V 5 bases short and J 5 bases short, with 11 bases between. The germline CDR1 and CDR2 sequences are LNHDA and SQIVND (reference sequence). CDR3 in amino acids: CASSSAHGDTQYF. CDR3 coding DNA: TGTGCCAGTAGTTCTGCACACGGAGATACGCAGTATTTT.

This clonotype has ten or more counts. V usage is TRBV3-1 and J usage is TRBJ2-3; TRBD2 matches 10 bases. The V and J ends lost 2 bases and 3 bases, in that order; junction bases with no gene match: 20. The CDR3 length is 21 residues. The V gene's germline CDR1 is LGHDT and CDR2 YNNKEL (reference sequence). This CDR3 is CASSQLPPTSGFAQGTDTQYF. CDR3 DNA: TGTGCCAGCAGCCAACTCCCGCCGACTAGCGGGTTCGCCCAAGGTACAGATACGCAGTATTTT.

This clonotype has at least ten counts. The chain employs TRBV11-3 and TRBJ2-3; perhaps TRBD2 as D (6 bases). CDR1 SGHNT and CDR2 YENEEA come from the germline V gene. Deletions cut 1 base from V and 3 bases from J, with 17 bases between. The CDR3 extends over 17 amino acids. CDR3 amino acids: CASSLVIGTGSTDTQYF. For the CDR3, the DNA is TGTGCCAGCAGCTTAGTTATCGGGACCGGGAGTACAGATACGCAGTATTTT.

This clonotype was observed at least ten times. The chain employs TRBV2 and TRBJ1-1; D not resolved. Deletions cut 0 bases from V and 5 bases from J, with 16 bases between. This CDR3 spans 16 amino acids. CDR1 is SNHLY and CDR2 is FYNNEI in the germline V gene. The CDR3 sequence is CASSEAVEWVETEAFF. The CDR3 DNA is TGTGCCAGCAGTGAAGCGGTGGAGTGGGTAGAAACTGAAGCTTTCTTT. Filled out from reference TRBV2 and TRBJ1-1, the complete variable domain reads EPEVTQTPSHQVTQMGQEVILRCVPISNHLYFYWYRQILGQKVEFLVSFYNNEISEKSEIFDDQFSVERPDGSNFTLKIRSTKLEDSAMYFCASSEAVEWVETEAFFGQGTRLTVV.

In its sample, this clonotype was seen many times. CDR3 coding DNA: TGTGCCAGCAGCATCCAAGGGGAGAGGAGCACTGAAGCTTTCTTT. It yields the protein CASSIQGERSTEAFF. The genes are TRBV12-3 or TRBV12-4 and TRBJ1-1; a weak D match, TRBD1 (5 bases). V was shortened by 6 bases and J by 4 bases, with 18 bases between the two germline ends. The CDR3 is 15 amino acids.

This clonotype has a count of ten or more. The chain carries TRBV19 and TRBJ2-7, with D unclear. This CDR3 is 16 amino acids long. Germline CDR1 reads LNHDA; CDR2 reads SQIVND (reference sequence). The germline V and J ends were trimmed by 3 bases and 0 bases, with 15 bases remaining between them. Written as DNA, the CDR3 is TGTGCCAGTAGTATCGTAGCTTCCGGGCGCTCCTACGAGCAGTACTTC. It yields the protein CASSIVASGRSYEQYF. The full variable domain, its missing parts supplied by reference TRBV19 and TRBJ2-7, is DGGITQSPKYLFRKEGQNVTLSCEQNLNHDAMYWYRQDPGQGLRLIYYSQIVNDFQKGDIAEGYSVSREKKESFPLTVTSAQKNPTAFYLCASSIVASGRSYEQYFGPGTRLTVT.

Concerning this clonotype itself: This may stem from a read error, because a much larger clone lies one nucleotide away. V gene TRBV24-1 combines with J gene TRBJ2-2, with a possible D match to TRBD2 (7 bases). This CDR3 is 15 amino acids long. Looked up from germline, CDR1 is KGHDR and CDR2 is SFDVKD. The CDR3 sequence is CATNDRGASPGELFF. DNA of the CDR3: TGTGCCACCAATGATCGGGGGGCGTCCCCCGGGGAGCTGTTTTTT.

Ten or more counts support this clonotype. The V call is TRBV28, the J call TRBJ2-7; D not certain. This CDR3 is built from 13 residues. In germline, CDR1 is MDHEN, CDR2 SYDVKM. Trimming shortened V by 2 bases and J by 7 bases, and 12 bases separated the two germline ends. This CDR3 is CASSLGSLGEQYF. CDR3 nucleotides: TGTGCCAGCAGTTTAGGTTCCCTTGGTGAGCAGTACTTC. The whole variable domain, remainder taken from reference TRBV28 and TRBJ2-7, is DVKVTQSSRYLVKRTGEKVFLECVQDMDHENMFWYRQDPGLGLRLIYFSYDVKMKEKGDIPEGYSVSREKKERFSLILESASTNQTSMYLCASSLGSLGEQYFGPGTRLTVT.

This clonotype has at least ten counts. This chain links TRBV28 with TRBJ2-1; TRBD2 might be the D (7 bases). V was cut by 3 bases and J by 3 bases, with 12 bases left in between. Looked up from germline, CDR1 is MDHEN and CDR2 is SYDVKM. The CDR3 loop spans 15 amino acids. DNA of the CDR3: TGTGCCAGCAGTTTCCGCGGGGGCTACTACAATGAGCAGTTCTTC. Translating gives CASSFRGGYYNEQFF.

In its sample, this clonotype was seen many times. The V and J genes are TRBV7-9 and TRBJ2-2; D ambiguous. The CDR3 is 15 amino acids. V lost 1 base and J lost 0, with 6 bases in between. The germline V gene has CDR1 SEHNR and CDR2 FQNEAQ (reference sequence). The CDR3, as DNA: TGTGCCAGCAGCTTAGTGTATGCGAACACCGGGGAGCTGTTTTTT. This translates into CASSLVYANTGELFF.

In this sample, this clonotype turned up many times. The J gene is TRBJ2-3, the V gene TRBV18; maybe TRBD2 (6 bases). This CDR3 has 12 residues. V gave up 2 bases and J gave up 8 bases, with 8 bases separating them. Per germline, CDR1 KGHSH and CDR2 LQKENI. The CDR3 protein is CASSPDGGTQYF. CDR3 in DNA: TGTGCCAGCTCACCAGACGGGGGTACGCAGTATTTT. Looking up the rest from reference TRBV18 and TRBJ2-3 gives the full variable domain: NAGVMQNPRHLVRRRGQEARLRCSPMKGHSHVYWYRQLPEEGLKFMVYLQKENIIDESGMPKERFSAEFPKEGPSILRIQQVVRGDSAAYFCASSPDGGTQYFGPGTRLTVL.

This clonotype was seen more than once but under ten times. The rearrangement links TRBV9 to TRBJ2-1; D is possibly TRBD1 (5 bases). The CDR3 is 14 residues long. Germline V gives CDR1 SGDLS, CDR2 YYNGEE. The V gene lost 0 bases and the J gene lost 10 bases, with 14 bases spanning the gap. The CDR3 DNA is TGTGCCAGCAGCGTAGTACCAGGGTGGGGCGAGCAGTTCTTC. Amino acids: CASSVVPGWGEQFF.

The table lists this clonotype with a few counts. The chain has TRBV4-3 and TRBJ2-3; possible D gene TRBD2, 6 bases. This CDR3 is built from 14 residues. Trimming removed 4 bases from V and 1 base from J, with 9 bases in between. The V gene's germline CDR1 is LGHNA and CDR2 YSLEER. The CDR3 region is CASSPWGGTDTQYF. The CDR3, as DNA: TGCGCCAGCAGCCCCTGGGGGGGCACAGATACGCAGTATTTT.

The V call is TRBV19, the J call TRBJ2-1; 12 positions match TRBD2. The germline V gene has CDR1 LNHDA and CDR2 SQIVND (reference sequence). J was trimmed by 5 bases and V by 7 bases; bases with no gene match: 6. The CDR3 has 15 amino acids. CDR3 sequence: CASKRLAGVDNEQFF. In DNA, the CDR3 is TGTGCCAGTAAACGACTAGCGGGAGTTGACAATGAGCAGTTCTTC.